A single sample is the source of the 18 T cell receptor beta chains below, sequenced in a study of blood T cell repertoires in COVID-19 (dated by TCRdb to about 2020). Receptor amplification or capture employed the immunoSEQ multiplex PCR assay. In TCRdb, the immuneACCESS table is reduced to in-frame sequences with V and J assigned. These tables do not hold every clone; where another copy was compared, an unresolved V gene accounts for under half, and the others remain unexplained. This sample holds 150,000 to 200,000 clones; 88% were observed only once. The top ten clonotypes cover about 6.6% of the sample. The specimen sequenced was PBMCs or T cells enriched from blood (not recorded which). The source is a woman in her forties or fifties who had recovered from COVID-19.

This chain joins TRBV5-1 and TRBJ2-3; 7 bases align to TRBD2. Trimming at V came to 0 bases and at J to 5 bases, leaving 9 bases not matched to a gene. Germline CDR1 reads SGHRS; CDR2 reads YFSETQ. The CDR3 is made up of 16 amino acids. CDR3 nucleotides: TGCGCCAGCAGCTTGGGGCTAGCGGCCCCGCAAGATACGCAGTATTTT. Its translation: CASSLGLAAPQDTQYF.

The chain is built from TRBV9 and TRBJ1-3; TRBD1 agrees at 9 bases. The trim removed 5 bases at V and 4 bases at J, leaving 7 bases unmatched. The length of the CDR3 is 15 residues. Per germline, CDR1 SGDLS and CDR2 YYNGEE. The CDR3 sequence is CASSPTGGTGNTIYF. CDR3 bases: TGTGCCAGCAGTCCTACAGGGGGCACAGGAAACACCATATATTTT.

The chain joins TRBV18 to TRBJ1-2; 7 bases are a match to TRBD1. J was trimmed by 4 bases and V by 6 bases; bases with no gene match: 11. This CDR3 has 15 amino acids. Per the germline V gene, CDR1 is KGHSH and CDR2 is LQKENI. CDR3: CASSPDRVEGYGYTF. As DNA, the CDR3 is TGTGCCAGCTCCCCTGACAGGGTCGAGGGCTATGGCTACACCTTC.

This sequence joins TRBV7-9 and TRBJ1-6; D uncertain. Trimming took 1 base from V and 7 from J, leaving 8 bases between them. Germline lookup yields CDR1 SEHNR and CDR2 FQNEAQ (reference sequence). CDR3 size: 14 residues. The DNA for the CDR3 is TGTGCCAGCAGCTTAGATGGAGGCAATTCACCCCTCCACTTT. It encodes CASSLDGGNSPLHF.

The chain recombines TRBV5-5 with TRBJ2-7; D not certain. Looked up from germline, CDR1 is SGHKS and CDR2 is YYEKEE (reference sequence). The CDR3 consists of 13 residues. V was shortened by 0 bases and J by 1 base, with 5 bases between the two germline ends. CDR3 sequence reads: CASSLVQSYEQYF. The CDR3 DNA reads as TGTGCCAGCAGCTTGGTACAGTCCTACGAGCAGTACTTC.

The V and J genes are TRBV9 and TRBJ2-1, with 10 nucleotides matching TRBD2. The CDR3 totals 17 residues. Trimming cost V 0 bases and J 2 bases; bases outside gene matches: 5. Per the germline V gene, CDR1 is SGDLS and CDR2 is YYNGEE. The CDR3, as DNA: TGTGCCAGCAGCGTAGCTGCCAGCGGGGGGGCCTACAATGAGCAGTTCTTC. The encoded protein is CASSVAASGGAYNEQFF.

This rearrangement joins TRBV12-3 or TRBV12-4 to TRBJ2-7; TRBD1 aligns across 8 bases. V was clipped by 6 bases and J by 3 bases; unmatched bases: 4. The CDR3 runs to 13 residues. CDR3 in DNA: TGTGCCAGCAGCCTCGGACAGGGCTACGAGCAGTACTTC. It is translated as CASSLGQGYEQYF.

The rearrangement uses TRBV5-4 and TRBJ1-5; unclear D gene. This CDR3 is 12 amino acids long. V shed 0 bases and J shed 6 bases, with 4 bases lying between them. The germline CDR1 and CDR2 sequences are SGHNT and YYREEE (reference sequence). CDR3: CASSLAGQPQHF. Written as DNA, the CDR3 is TGTGCCAGCAGCTTGGCCGGTCAGCCCCAGCATTTT.

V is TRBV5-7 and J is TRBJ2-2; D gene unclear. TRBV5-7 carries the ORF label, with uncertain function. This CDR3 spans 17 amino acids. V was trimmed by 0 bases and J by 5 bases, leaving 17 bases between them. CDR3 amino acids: CASSLGIGSDITGELFF. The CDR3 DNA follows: TGTGCCAGCAGCTTGGGGATTGGCAGCGATATTACCGGGGAGCTGTTTTTT.

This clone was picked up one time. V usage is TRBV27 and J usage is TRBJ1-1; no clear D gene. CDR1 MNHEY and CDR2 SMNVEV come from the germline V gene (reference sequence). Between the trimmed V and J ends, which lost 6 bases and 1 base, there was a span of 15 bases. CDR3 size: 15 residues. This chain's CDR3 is CASRTGLARNTEAFF. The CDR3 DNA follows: TGTGCCAGCAGGACGGGTCTGGCCAGGAACACTGAAGCTTTCTTT.

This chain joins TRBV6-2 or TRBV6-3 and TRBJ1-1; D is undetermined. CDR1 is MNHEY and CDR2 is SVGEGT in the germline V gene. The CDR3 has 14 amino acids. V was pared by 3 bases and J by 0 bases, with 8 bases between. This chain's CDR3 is CASSYGEMNTEAFF. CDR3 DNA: TGTGCCAGCAGTTATGGAGAAATGAACACTGAAGCTTTCTTT.

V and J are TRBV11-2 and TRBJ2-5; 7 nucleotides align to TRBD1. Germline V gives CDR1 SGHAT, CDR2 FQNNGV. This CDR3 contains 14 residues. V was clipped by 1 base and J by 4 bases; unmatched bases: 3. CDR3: CASSLAHRGETQYF. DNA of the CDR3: TGTGCCAGCAGCTTAGCACACAGGGGAGAGACCCAGTACTTC.

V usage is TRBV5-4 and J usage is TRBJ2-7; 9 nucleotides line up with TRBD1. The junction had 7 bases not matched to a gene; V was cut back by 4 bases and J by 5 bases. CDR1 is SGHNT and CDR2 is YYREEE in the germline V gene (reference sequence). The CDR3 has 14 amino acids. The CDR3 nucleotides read TGTGCCAGCAGCCCGGGACAGGGCCGTGACGAGCAGTACTTC. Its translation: CASSPGQGRDEQYF.

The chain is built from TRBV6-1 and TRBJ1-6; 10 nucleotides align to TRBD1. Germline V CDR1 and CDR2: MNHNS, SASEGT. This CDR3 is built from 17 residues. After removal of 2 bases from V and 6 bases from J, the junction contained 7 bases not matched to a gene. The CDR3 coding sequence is TGTGCCAGCAGTGAATACGAGACAGGGGGCGTTAATTCACCCCTCCACTTT. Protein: CASSEYETGGVNSPLHF.

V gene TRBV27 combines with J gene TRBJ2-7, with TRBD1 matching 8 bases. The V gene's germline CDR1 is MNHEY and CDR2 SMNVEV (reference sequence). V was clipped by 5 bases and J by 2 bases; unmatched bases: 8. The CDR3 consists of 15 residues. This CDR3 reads CASSQSSGQAYEQYF. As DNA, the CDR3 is TGTGCCAGCAGTCAGTCCTCGGGACAGGCCTACGAGCAGTACTTC.

For the CDR3, the DNA is TGTGCCAGCAGCTTGTGGGGGACAGATGCTTTCTTT. Encoded protein: CASSLWGTDAFF. The genes are TRBV12-3 or TRBV12-4 and TRBJ1-1; TRBD1 aligns across 7 bases. J was trimmed by 11 bases and V by 6 bases; bases with no gene match: 9. The CDR3 sequence is 12 residues long.

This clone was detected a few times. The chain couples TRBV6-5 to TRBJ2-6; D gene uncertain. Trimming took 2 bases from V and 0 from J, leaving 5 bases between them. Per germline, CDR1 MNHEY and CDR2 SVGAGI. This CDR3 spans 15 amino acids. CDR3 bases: TGTGCCAGCAGTTACGGGCCCTCTGGGGCCAACGTCCTGACTTTC. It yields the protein CASSYGPSGANVLTF.

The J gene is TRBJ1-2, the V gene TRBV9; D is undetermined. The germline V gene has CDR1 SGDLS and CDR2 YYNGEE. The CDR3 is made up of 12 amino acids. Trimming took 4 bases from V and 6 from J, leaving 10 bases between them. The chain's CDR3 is CASSLTPNGYTF. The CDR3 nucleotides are TGTGCCAGCAGCCTTACACCGAATGGCTACACCTTC.